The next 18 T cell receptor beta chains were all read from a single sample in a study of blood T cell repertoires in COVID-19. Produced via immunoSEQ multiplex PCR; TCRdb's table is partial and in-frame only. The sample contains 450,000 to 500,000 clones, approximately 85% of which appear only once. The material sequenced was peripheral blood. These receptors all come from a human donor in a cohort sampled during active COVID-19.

The DNA for the CDR3 is TGTGCCAGCAGCCAAGTCCTCCAAGAGACCCAGTACTTC. Encoded protein: CASSQVLQETQYF. V gene TRBV3-1 (or the pseudogene TRBV3-2) combines with J gene TRBJ2-5; D is ambiguous. The CDR3 covers 13 residues. V lost 1 base to trimming and J lost 1 base, with 4 bases between them. Per germline, CDR1 LGHDT and CDR2 YNNKEL (reference sequence).

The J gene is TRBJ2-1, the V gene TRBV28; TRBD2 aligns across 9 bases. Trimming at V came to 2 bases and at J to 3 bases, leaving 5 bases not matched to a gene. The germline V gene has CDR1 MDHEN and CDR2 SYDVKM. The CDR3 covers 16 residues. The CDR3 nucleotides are TGTGCCAGCAGTTTAGAAGCGGGAGGACTCTACAATGAGCAGTTCTTC. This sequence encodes CASSLEAGGLYNEQFF.

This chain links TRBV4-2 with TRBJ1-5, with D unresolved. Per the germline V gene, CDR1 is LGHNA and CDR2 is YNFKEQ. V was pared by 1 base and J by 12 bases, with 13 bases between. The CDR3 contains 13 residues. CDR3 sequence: CASSQGRIELQHF. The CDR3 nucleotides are TGTGCCAGCAGCCAAGGCCGTATCGAGCTCCAGCATTTT.

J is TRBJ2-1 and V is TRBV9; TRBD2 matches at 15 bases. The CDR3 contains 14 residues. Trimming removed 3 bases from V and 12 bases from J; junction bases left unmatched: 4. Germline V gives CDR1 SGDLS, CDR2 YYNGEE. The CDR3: CASSAQGLAGGQFF. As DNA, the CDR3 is TGTGCCAGCAGCGCCCAGGGACTAGCGGGAGGGCAGTTCTTC.

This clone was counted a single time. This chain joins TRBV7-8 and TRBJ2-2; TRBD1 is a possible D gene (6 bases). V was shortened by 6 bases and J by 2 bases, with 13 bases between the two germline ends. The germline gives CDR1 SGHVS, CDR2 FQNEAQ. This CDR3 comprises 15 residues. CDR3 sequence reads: CASREPGHNTGELFF. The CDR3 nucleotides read TGTGCCAGCAGGGAACCGGGACACAACACCGGGGAGCTGTTTTTT.

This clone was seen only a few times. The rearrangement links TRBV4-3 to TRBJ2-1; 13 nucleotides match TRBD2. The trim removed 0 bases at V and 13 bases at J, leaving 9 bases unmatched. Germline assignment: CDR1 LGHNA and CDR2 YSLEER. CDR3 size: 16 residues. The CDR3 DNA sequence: TGCGCCAGCAGCCAAGATCGACTAGCGGGAGGTGGTCGTCAGTTCTTC. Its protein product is CASSQDRLAGGGRQFF.

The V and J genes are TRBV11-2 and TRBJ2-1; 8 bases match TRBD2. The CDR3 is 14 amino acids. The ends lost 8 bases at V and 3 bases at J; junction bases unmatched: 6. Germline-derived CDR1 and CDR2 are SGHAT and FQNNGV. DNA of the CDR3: TGTGCCAGCCGAGGGGGACTAGGCTACAATGAGCAGTTCTTC. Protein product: CASRGGLGYNEQFF.

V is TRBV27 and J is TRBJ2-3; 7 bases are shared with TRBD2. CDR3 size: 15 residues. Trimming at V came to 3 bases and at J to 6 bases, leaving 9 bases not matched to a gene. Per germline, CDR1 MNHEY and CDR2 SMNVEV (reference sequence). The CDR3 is CASSLQRGGMDTQYF. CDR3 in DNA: TGTGCCAGCAGTTTGCAGCGGGGAGGTATGGATACGCAGTATTTT.

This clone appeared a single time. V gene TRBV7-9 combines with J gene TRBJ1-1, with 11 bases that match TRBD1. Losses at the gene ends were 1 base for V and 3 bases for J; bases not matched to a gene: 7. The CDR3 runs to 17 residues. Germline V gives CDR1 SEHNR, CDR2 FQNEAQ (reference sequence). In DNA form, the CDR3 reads TGTGCCAGCAGCTTAGGGACAGGGGGCGTAGGGTACACTGAAGCTTTCTTT. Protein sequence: CASSLGTGGVGYTEAFF.

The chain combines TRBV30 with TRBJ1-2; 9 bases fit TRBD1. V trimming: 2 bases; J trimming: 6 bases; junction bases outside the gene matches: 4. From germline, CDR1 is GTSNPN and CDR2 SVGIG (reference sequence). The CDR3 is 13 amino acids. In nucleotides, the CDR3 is TGTGCCTGGAGTCTACAGGGGGCGAATGGCTACACCTTC. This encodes CAWSLQGANGYTF.

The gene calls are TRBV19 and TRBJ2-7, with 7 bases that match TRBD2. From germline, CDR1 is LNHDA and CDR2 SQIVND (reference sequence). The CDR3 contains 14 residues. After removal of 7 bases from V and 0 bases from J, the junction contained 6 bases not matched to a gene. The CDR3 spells CASKRGESSYEQYF. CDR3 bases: TGTGCCAGTAAACGGGGGGAGAGCTCCTACGAGCAGTACTTC.

CDR3: CASSLRLAGATDTQYF. In nucleotides, the CDR3 is TGTGCCAGCAGCTTGAGGCTAGCGGGAGCCACAGATACGCAGTATTTT. The V and J genes are TRBV5-4 and TRBJ2-3; 10 bases are shared with TRBD2. The V gene end was trimmed by 1 base and the J gene end by 2 bases; junction bases not matched to a gene: 4. Germline loops: CDR1 SGHNT, CDR2 YYREEE (reference sequence). The CDR3 totals 16 residues.

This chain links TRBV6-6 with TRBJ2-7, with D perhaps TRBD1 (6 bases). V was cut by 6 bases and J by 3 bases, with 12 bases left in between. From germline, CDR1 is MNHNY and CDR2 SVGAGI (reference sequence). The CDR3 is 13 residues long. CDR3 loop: CASSLDSNYEQYF. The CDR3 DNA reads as TGTGCCAGCAGCCTGGACAGCAACTACGAGCAGTACTTC.

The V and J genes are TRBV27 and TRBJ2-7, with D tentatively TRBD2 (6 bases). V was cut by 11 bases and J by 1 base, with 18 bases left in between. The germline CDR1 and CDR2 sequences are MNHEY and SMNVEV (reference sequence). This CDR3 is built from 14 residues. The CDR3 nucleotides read TGTGCCTCCTCTAGACTAGTACCTTCCTACGAGCAGTACTTC. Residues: CASSRLVPSYEQYF.

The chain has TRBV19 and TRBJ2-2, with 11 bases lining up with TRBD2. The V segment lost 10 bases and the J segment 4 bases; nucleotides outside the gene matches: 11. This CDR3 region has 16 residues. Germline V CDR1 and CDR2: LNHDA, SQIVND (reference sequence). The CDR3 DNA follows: TGTGCCATTGGGGGGGCTAGCGGGAGGTCCACCGGGGAGCTGTTTTTT. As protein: CAIGGASGRSTGELFF.

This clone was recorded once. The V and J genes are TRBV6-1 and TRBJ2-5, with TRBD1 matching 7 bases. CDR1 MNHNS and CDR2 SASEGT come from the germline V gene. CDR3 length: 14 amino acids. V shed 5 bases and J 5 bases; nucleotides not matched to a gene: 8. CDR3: CASSRRQGPETQYF. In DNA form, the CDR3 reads TGTGCCAGCAGTAGGAGACAGGGACCCGAGACCCAGTACTTC.

CDR3 DNA sequence: TGTGCCAGCAGCTTGGCCCTGGGACAGGGTTACAATGAGCAGTTCTTC. Protein: CASSLALGQGYNEQFF. V gene TRBV5-5 combines with J gene TRBJ2-1; 9 bases line up with TRBD1. The CDR3 is made up of 16 amino acids. Germline V gene lookup returns CDR1 SGHKS and CDR2 YYEKEE (reference sequence). The ends lost 0 bases at V and 4 bases at J; junction bases unmatched: 5.

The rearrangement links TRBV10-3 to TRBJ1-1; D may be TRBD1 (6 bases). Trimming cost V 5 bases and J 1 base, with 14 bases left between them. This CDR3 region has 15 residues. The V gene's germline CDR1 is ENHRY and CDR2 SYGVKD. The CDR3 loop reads CAISSYTGQNTEAFF. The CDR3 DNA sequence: TGTGCCATCAGTTCTTACACAGGGCAGAACACTGAAGCTTTCTTT.